This T cell receptor beta chain was observed in a study of spatial heterogeneity in lung cancer. Looking at the study overall: There were, on average, more than nine raw-read appearances for each unique TCR and UMI combination.

V lost 5 bases to trimming and J lost 7 bases, with 18 bases between them. The CDR3 extends over 15 amino acids. Germline CDR1 is MDHEN and CDR2 is SYDVKM. This clonotype appeared many times. As for time point: sample taken at primary tumor resection. Tumor, nontumor lung or frozen PBMC supplied whole RNA that was sequenced unsorted. TCRdb analysed the 5' RACE reads with MiXCR anew, one entry per CDR3 protein. The profile shows roughly 91,000 distinct CDR3 sequences, roughly a fifth of them singletons. The receptor comes from a male donor with early-stage non-small cell lung cancer. This material consisted of PBMCs, taken at surgery. This chain joins TRBV28 and TRBJ2-1; D is uncertain. The CDR3 DNA is TGTGCCAGCAGTCCCCCCGCGAGAACTTCTAATGAGCAGTTCTTC. This gives the protein CASSPPARTSNEQFF. Combining the CDR3 with reference TRBV28 and TRBJ2-1 gives the whole variable domain DVKVTQSSRYLVKRTGEKVFLECVQDMDHENMFWYRQDPGLGLRLIYFSYDVKMKEKGDIPEGYSVSREKKERFSLILESASTNQTSMYLCASSPPARTSNEQFFGPGTRLTVL.